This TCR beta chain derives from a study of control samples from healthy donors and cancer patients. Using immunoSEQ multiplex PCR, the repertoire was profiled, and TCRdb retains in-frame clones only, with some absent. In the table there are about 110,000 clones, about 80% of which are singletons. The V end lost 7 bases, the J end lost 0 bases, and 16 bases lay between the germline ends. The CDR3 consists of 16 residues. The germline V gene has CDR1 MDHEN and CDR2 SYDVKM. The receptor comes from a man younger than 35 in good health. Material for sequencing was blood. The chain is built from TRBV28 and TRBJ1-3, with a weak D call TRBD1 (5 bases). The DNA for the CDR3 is TGTGCCAGCACCATAGGTGGGGGAAGCTCTGGAAACACCATATATTTT. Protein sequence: CASTIGGGSSGNTIYF. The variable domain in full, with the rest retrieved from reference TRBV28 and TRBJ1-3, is DVKVTQSSRYLVKRTGEKVFLECVQDMDHENMFWYRQDPGLGLRLIYFSYDVKMKEKGDIPEGYSVSREKKERFSLILESASTNQTSMYLCASTIGGGSSGNTIYFGEGSWLTVV.